A single sample gave rise to the 13 T cell receptor beta chains below, sequenced in a study of blood T cell repertoires in COVID-19. Libraries were prepared by immunoSEQ multiplex PCR; TCRdb keeps only in-frame clonotypes and omits some of them. Of 200,000 or so clones in the sample, 65% to 85% were seen once. Sequenced sample: PBMCs or T cells enriched from blood (not recorded which). These receptor sequences come from a man between 35 and 55 years old who had recovered from COVID-19.

This clone was detected only a few times. V is TRBV5-1 and J is TRBJ1-4; TRBD1 is a possible D gene (5 bases). CDR1 SGHRS and CDR2 YFSETQ come from the germline V gene. V lost 4 bases, J lost 4 bases, and 11 bases lay in between. CDR3 length equals 14 residues. The CDR3 nucleotides are TGCGCCAGCAGCCATGACAGAGTTAATGAAAAACTGTTTTTT. It is translated as CASSHDRVNEKLFF.

The chain has TRBV2 and TRBJ1-2; D unresolved. Germline CDR1 and CDR2: SNHLY and FYNNEI. This CDR3 has 12 residues. Trimming stripped 7 bases from V and 2 bases from J, with 8 bases between. The CDR3 bases are TGTGCCAGCAAGGCGGGAAACTATGGCTACACCTTC. This translates into CASKAGNYGYTF.

This clone was recorded a few times. The V call is TRBV6-5, the J call TRBJ1-5; TRBD1 might be the D (5 bases). The CDR3 extends over 15 amino acids. Germline loops: CDR1 MNHEY, CDR2 SVGAGI. The V end lost 0 bases, the J end lost 7 bases, and 13 bases lay between the germline ends. The CDR3 nucleotides are TGTGCCAGCAGTTACTCGATGAGGGGAGGACAGCCCCAGCATTTT. Translated: CASSYSMRGGQPQHF.

About this clone itself: The same CDR3 is also encoded by other DNA sequences in this sample. The chain joins TRBV6-5 to TRBJ1-5; TRBD1 matches 9 bases. V lost 5 bases and J lost 2; bases outside the gene matches: 1. Germline CDR1 MNHEY, CDR2 SVGAGI. The CDR3 covers 14 residues. Written as DNA, the CDR3 is TGTGCCAGCAGTAGGGACAGGGGCAATCAGCCCCAGCATTTT. It yields the protein CASSRDRGNQPQHF.

The V and J genes are TRBV5-1 and TRBJ1-1, with a possible D match to TRBD1 (6 bases). CDR1 is SGHRS, CDR2 YFSETQ, per germline. The CDR3 is made up of 15 amino acids. V was cut by 4 bases and J by 1 base, with 14 bases left in between. CDR3 region: CASSILDSGNTEAFF. The CDR3 DNA reads TGCGCCAGCAGCATACTGGACAGCGGGAACACTGAAGCTTTCTTT.

There are a few counts of this clone. The chain couples TRBV18 to TRBJ1-1; a possible D gene is TRBD1 (6 bases). V was shortened by 6 bases and J by 4 bases, with 15 bases between the two germline ends. Germline V gives CDR1 KGHSH, CDR2 LQKENI. This CDR3 spans 14 amino acids. The CDR3 reads CASSTTGLGTEAFF. The CDR3, as DNA: TGTGCCAGCTCTACCACAGGGTTGGGCACTGAAGCTTTCTTT.

V gene TRBV3-1 (or the pseudogene TRBV3-2) combines with J gene TRBJ2-5; 7 nucleotides agree with TRBD1. The CDR3 spans 16 residues. With 0 bases clipped from V and 0 bases from J, the junction kept 4 bases outside the gene matches. Germline V gene sequence: CDR1 LGHDT, CDR2 YNNKEL (reference sequence). The CDR3 DNA reads TGTGCCAGCAGCCAAGACTGGGACAGAAACCAAGAGACCCAGTACTTC. This translates into CASSQDWDRNQETQYF.

The chain is built from TRBV7-9 and TRBJ2-7; 8 bases are shared with TRBD1. The CDR3 has 15 amino acids. The germline gives CDR1 SEHNR, CDR2 FQNEAQ (reference sequence). V was pared by 4 bases and J by 5 bases, with 10 bases of the junction left unmatched. The CDR3 DNA follows: TGTGCCAGCAGCTCGTTCCGGGACAGGATCCACGAGCAGTACTTC. Translated, it gives CASSSFRDRIHEQYF.

The count of this clone is one. The rearrangement joins TRBV19 to TRBJ2-6; D gene ambiguous. The germline gives CDR1 LNHDA, CDR2 SQIVND (reference sequence). Between the trimmed V and J ends, which lost 5 bases and 4 bases, there was a span of 6 bases. The CDR3 loop spans 13 amino acids. The CDR3 bases are TGTGCCAGTAGTCCAACAGGGGCCAACGTCCTGACTTTC. This gives the protein CASSPTGANVLTF.

This clone was picked up a small number of times. This chain joins TRBV7-2 and TRBJ1-6; tentative D call: TRBD1 (6 bases). V lost 1 base and J lost 11, with 15 bases in between. CDR3 length equals 15 residues. The germline V gene encodes CDR1 SGHTA and CDR2 FQGNSA. Written as DNA, the CDR3 is TGTGCCAGCAGCTTAGGCCCAGGGGAAGGTCCACCCCTCCACTTT. This codes for CASSLGPGEGPPLHF.

The table lists this clone with a count of one. The chain couples TRBV4-1 to TRBJ2-7; a weak D match, TRBD2 (5 bases). The CDR3 is 16 amino acids. The germline V gene has CDR1 MGHRA and CDR2 YSYEKL. The germline V and J ends were trimmed by 1 base and 6 bases, with 19 bases remaining between them. This chain's CDR3 is CASSQGPPPPSGEQYF. CDR3 DNA: TGCGCCAGCAGCCAAGGGCCCCCTCCCCCGAGCGGCGAGCAGTACTTC.

The chain combines TRBV9 with TRBJ2-5; no reliable D call. The CDR3 is 13 amino acids. Germline lookup yields CDR1 SGDLS and CDR2 YYNGEE. Trimming took 0 bases from V and 5 from J, leaving 8 bases between them. CDR3 nucleotide sequence: TGTGCCAGCAGCGTAGGTCTTTCGGAGACCCAGTACTTC. Translating it yields CASSVGLSETQYF.

The chain joins TRBV29-1 to TRBJ1-4, with TRBD1 as a possible D gene (6 bases). Trimming stripped 7 bases from V and 8 bases from J, with 14 bases between. This CDR3 spans 12 amino acids. Germline values: CDR1 SQVTM, CDR2 ANQGSEA. Here the CDR3 DNA reads TGCAGCGCGCGCCACAGGGAGGAAAAACTGTTTTTT. Its protein is CSARHREEKLFF. The variable domain in full, with the rest retrieved from reference TRBV29-1 and TRBJ1-4, is SAVISQKPSRDICQRGTSLTIQCQVDSQVTMMFWYRQQPGQSLTLIATANQGSEATYESGFVIDKFPISRPNLTFSTLTVSNMSPEDSSIYLCSARHREEKLFFGSGTQLSVL.